This TCR beta chain is drawn from a study of identical twins. After template switching added a universal primer site, the resulting cDNA carried unique molecular identifiers. TCRdb re-called the 5' RACE reads with MiXCR, one entry per CDR3 protein. The top ten clones hold around 1.6% of a sample with fewer than 800,000 distinct CDR3 sequences, just over 7% of them seen once. The CDR3 is 13 residues long. Germline values: CDR1 DFQATT, CDR2 SNEGSKA (reference sequence). V was cut by 6 bases and J by 4 bases, with 14 bases left in between. Study outcomes and limitations: In cord blood, abundant beta clonotypes had fewer insertions; memory showed no trend. Researchers caution that invariant MAIT and iNKT cells could partly confound zero-insertion analyses.

This clonotype was detected ten times or more. Its specificity is unknown. Everyone who gave samples was a healthy Caucasian. The same specimen was also included in a second study, on yellow fever vaccine responses in identical twins.

Sequences were obtained from PBMCs. The J gene is TRBJ2-3, the V gene TRBV20-1; tentative D call: TRBD2 (5 bases). The source of this sequence is a woman between 18 and 29 years old in good health. The DNA for the CDR3 is TGCAGTGCGGGAAGGACTGTGGCAGATACGCAGTATTTT. It specifies CSAGRTVADTQYF.